The 32 T cell receptor beta chains given below trace back to one sample, sequenced in a study of blood T cell repertoires in COVID-19. The repertoire was sequenced with immunoSEQ multiplex PCR; TCRdb's copy has only in-frame clones and lacks some. The sample lists over 200,000 clones, about 94% occurring once. The specimen was peripheral blood. The origin of the receptors is a man in his 60s with COVID-19, enrolled during active disease.

V gene TRBV11-2 combines with J gene TRBJ2-3, with D hard to call. V lost 3 bases to trimming and J lost 2 bases, with 12 bases between them. Germline V gene sequence: CDR1 SGHAT, CDR2 FQNNGV. The CDR3 totals 15 residues. CDR3 DNA sequence: TGTGCCAGCAGCTTGAGCCAAACCCTCACAGATACGCAGTATTTT. Amino acid sequence: CASSLSQTLTDTQYF.

The chain couples TRBV5-1 to TRBJ2-1, with TRBD2 matching over 8 bases. CDR1 SGHRS and CDR2 YFSETQ come from the germline V gene. This CDR3 has 15 amino acids. The V segment lost 0 bases and the J segment 4 bases; nucleotides outside the gene matches: 3. The CDR3: CASSLDSGEYNEQFF. CDR3 sequence (DNA): TGCGCCAGCAGCTTGGATAGCGGGGAATACAATGAGCAGTTCTTC.

The rearrangement uses TRBV28 and TRBJ2-2, with TRBD2 matching 7 bases. CDR3 length: 15 amino acids. Trimming removed 9 bases from V and 7 bases from J; junction bases left unmatched: 14. The germline CDR1 and CDR2 sequences are MDHEN and SYDVKM. CDR3 DNA: TGTGCCAGTGCGGGGGTTTTCCCCAGTGGCGGGGAGCTGTTTTTT. This sequence encodes CASAGVFPSGGELFF.

This chain uses TRBV30 with TRBJ1-1; TRBD1 matches at 7 bases. Germline CDR1 and CDR2: GTSNPN and SVGIG (reference sequence). The V and J ends lost 4 bases and 1 base, in that order; junction bases with no gene match: 9. The CDR3 spans 15 residues. DNA of the CDR3: TGTGCCTGGAAGGACCAGGGGGAGAGGAACACTGAAGCTTTCTTT. Encoded protein: CAWKDQGERNTEAFF.

The chain carries TRBV28 and TRBJ2-3, with 12 bases that match TRBD1. CDR1 and CDR2 from the germline V gene are MDHEN and SYDVKM. Trimming removed 4 bases from V and 6 bases from J; junction bases left unmatched: 5. CDR3 length equals 15 residues. The CDR3 coding sequence is TGTGCCAGCAGTTCCTCCGGGACAGGGGGCGATACGCAGTATTTT. Protein: CASSSSGTGGDTQYF.

This clone showed up just once. This chain joins TRBV6-5 and TRBJ2-3, with D hard to call. The CDR3 extends over 14 amino acids. V lost 8 bases and J lost 0, with 12 bases in between. Germline V gene data show CDR1 as MNHEY and CDR2 as SVGAGI. CDR3 sequence reads: CASSGISSTDTQYF. The DNA of the CDR3 is TGTGCCAGCTCAGGTATTTCTAGCACAGATACGCAGTATTTT.

The chain couples TRBV28 to TRBJ2-7; TRBD2 agrees at 8 bases. Trimming took 10 bases from V and 3 from J; bases not matched to a gene: 11. The CDR3 runs to 14 residues. CDR1 and CDR2 (germline): MDHEN, SYDVKM. CDR3 region: CAIETSGGIYEQYF. In nucleotides, the CDR3 is TGTGCCATCGAAACTAGCGGAGGGATCTACGAGCAGTACTTC.

The V call is TRBV7-3, the J call TRBJ2-1, with D possibly being TRBD1 (7 bases). Trimming took off 2 bases at V and 15 bases at J, with 17 bases between the two ends. Germline loops: CDR1 SGHTA, CDR2 FQGTGA. CDR3 length: 13 amino acids. Here the CDR3 reads CASSLGGGAGSFF. The CDR3 nucleotides are TGTGCCAGCAGCTTAGGAGGGGGCGCGGGGTCGTTCTTC.

V usage is TRBV28 and J usage is TRBJ2-7, with 7 bases that match TRBD2. This CDR3 is 15 amino acids long. The germline V gene has CDR1 MDHEN and CDR2 SYDVKM. The trim removed 5 bases at V and 1 base at J, leaving 8 bases unmatched. In DNA form, the CDR3 reads TGTGCCAGCAGTCTACCGGTGGGGGGGTCCTACGAGCAGTACTTC. This encodes CASSLPVGGSYEQYF.

The chain employs TRBV25-1 and TRBJ2-2, with D maybe TRBD2 (5 bases). The germline CDR1 and CDR2 sequences are MGHDK and SYGVNS. V lost 5 bases, J lost 0 bases, and 10 bases lay in between. The CDR3 consists of 15 residues. CDR3 in amino acids: CASSQLGANTGELFF. The CDR3 DNA follows: TGTGCCAGCAGTCAACTAGGCGCGAACACCGGGGAGCTGTTTTTT.

This clone was seen only once. The chain employs TRBV24-1 and TRBJ1-5; 9 nucleotides line up with TRBD1. Germline lookup yields CDR1 KGHDR and CDR2 SFDVKD. Trimming took 2 bases from V and 4 from J; bases not matched to a gene: 14. The CDR3 sequence is 19 residues long. The CDR3 loop reads CATSDWGTGPPEGNQPQHF. DNA of the CDR3: TGTGCCACCAGTGATTGGGGGACAGGGCCCCCTGAGGGGAATCAGCCCCAGCATTTT.

CDR3 protein: CASSRLRTGGLSYNEQFF. In DNA form, the CDR3 reads TGTGCCAGCAGCCGCCTAAGGACCGGCGGGTTATCCTACAATGAGCAGTTCTTC. The V gene is TRBV5-5, the J gene TRBJ2-1; D is perhaps TRBD2 (5 bases). Germline CDR1 SGHKS, CDR2 YYEKEE (reference sequence). V lost 4 bases and J lost 1, with 21 bases in between. This CDR3 has 18 amino acids.

In its sample, this clone was seen once. This sequence joins TRBV7-9 and TRBJ2-5, with 11 positions matching TRBD1. With 1 base clipped from V and 5 bases from J, the junction kept 9 bases outside the gene matches. In germline, CDR1 is SEHNR, CDR2 FQNEAQ (reference sequence). This CDR3 is built from 17 residues. The DNA of the CDR3 is TGTGCCAGCAGCTTAGGTTGGGACAGGGGGTTGGGCGAGACCCAGTACTTC. It codes for CASSLGWDRGLGETQYF.

V is TRBV7-2 and J is TRBJ2-1; 7 bases agree with TRBD2. The CDR3 has 17 amino acids. CDR1 is SGHTA and CDR2 is FQGNSA in the germline V gene. V shed 2 bases and J 5 bases; nucleotides not matched to a gene: 12. The CDR3 here is CASSLSGASGEDNEQFF. The CDR3, as DNA: TGTGCCAGCAGCTTATCTGGGGCTAGCGGTGAAGACAATGAGCAGTTCTTC.

In nucleotides, the CDR3 is TGTGCCAGCAACCCGGGACAGAATCAGCCCCAGCATTTT. Protein: CASNPGQNQPQHF. The chain recombines TRBV6-5 with TRBJ1-5, with 7 bases identical to TRBD1. CDR3 length equals 13 residues. Germline V CDR1 and CDR2: MNHEY, SVGAGI. J was trimmed by 4 bases and V by 7 bases; bases with no gene match: 4.

In nucleotides, the CDR3 is TGTGCCTGGAGTGGTAGGGGTAGACACAATGAGCAGTTCTTC. Residues: CAWSGRGRHNEQFF. The genes are TRBV30 and TRBJ2-1; the D gene is possibly TRBD1 (5 bases). The germline V and J ends were trimmed by 1 base and 5 bases, with 12 bases remaining between them. This CDR3 comprises 14 residues. Germline loops: CDR1 GTSNPN, CDR2 SVGIG (reference sequence).

The V call is TRBV18, the J call TRBJ1-4; unclear D gene. Germline lookup yields CDR1 KGHSH and CDR2 LQKENI. The CDR3 consists of 15 residues. V shed 6 bases and J shed 0 bases, with 11 bases lying between them. This chain's CDR3 is CASSRSRATNEKLFF. CDR3 DNA sequence: TGTGCCAGCTCCCGCTCCCGAGCAACTAATGAAAAACTGTTTTTT.

The chain carries TRBV9 and TRBJ1-2, with a possible D match to TRBD1 (6 bases). V was pared by 3 bases and J by 4 bases, with 13 bases between. Germline CDR1 and CDR2: SGDLS and YYNGEE. This CDR3 is 14 amino acids long. CDR3 region: CASSDGAGAYGYTF. The CDR3 bases are TGTGCCAGCAGCGACGGGGCAGGGGCCTATGGCTACACCTTC. Drawing the rest from reference TRBV9 and TRBJ1-2, the complete variable domain is DSGVTQTPKHLITATGQRVTLRCSPRSGDLSVYWYQQSLDQGLQFLIQYYNGEERAKGNILERFSAQQFPDLHSELNLSSLELGDSALYFCASSDGAGAYGYTFGSGTRLTVV.

There are a few counts of this clone. V is TRBV28 and J is TRBJ2-2; 8 nucleotides agree with TRBD1. Germline loops: CDR1 MDHEN, CDR2 SYDVKM. J lost 4 bases, V lost 7 bases, and 11 bases had no gene match. The CDR3 extends over 16 amino acids. The CDR3 reads CASTSPGGKSTGELFF. The CDR3 nucleotides are TGTGCCAGCACCTCCCCAGGGGGCAAAAGCACCGGGGAGCTGTTTTTT.

This chain uses TRBV6-5 with TRBJ1-2, with 9 bases aligning to TRBD1. Germline CDR1 MNHEY, CDR2 SVGAGI. The CDR3 sequence is 15 residues long. The V gene end was trimmed by 6 bases and the J gene end by 2 bases; junction bases not matched to a gene: 7. The CDR3 nucleotides read TGTGCCAGCAGAGTTAGACAGGGGGTGAACTATGGCTACACCTTC. Residues: CASRVRQGVNYGYTF.

The chain links TRBV30 to TRBJ1-6, with D possibly being TRBD1 (6 bases). The germline V gene encodes CDR1 GTSNPN and CDR2 SVGIG (reference sequence). V lost 4 bases, J lost 0 bases, and 16 bases lay in between. The CDR3 extends over 17 amino acids. The CDR3 here is CAWTRDRTSSYNSPLHF. CDR3 in DNA: TGTGCCTGGACCCGTGACAGGACTAGCTCCTATAATTCACCCCTCCACTTT.

The rearrangement links TRBV28 to TRBJ2-5; 8 bases fit TRBD2. Germline V CDR1 and CDR2: MDHEN, SYDVKM. This CDR3 has 16 residues. V trimming: 6 bases; J trimming: 9 bases; junction bases outside the gene matches: 18. The CDR3 coding sequence is TGTGCCAGCAGACGTCTGGGGCCCGGCGGGGGGACGTCCCAGTACTTC. Protein: CASRRLGPGGGTSQYF.

The chain joins TRBV30 to TRBJ2-5, with TRBD2 as a possible D gene (6 bases). V lost 0 bases to trimming and J lost 3 bases, with 11 bases between them. The CDR3 runs 14 residues. Germline values: CDR1 GTSNPN, CDR2 SVGIG (reference sequence). The chain's CDR3 is CAWSVSGLKETQYF. CDR3 nucleotides: TGTGCCTGGAGTGTAAGCGGGCTTAAAGAGACCCAGTACTTC.

V usage is TRBV11-2 and J usage is TRBJ2-5; TRBD2 might be the D (6 bases). CDR1 is SGHAT, CDR2 FQNNGV, per germline. The CDR3 has 15 amino acids. With 4 bases removed from V and 5 bases from J, the gap between germline ends came to 17 bases. In DNA form, the CDR3 reads TGTGCCAGCAGCTCCCAAGCCGGGGGTGGGGAGACCCAGTACTTC. Translated: CASSSQAGGGETQYF.

The gene calls are TRBV7-2 and TRBJ2-1, with D maybe TRBD2 (6 bases). Germline V gene lookup returns CDR1 SGHTA and CDR2 FQGNSA. The CDR3 covers 15 residues. The germline V and J ends were trimmed by 0 bases and 4 bases, with 10 bases remaining between them. For the CDR3, the DNA is TGTGCCAGCAGCTTAGCGGGGGGTGAATACAATGAGCAGTTCTTC. Residues: CASSLAGGEYNEQFF.

This chain links TRBV30 with TRBJ2-7, with 13 bases that match TRBD2. Trimming took 3 bases from V and 6 from J; bases not matched to a gene: 8. The germline CDR1 and CDR2 sequences are GTSNPN and SVGIG (reference sequence). This CDR3 has 15 amino acids. CDR3 DNA: TGTGCCTGGAGAAAACTAGCGGGAGGGCCCTCCGAGCAGTACTTC. This encodes CAWRKLAGGPSEQYF.

The V gene is TRBV7-2, the J gene TRBJ2-4; tentative D call: TRBD2 (7 bases). V gave up 1 base and J gave up 12 bases, with 13 bases separating them. This CDR3 spans 13 amino acids. Germline values: CDR1 SGHTA, CDR2 FQGNSA. CDR3: CASSLGVRGAQYF. CDR3 DNA sequence: TGTGCCAGCAGCTTAGGTGTTCGGGGGGCTCAGTACTTC.

The chain joins TRBV2 to TRBJ2-1; maybe TRBD2 (6 bases). This CDR3 contains 14 residues. The V end lost 8 bases, the J end lost 6 bases, and 17 bases lay between the germline ends. Germline V gene sequence: CDR1 SNHLY, CDR2 FYNNEI. CDR3 amino acids: CASSGTGNTNEQFF. CDR3 coding DNA: TGTGCCAGCTCCGGGACTGGGAACACCAATGAGCAGTTCTTC.

CDR3: CASSRGQGAFGEAFF. The CDR3, as DNA: TGTGCCAGCAGCCGAGGACAGGGGGCGTTTGGTGAAGCTTTCTTT. The genes are TRBV3-1 (or the pseudogene TRBV3-2) and TRBJ1-1; 11 bases match TRBD1. Germline CDR1 LGHDT, CDR2 YNNKEL (reference sequence). CDR3 length equals 15 residues. J gave up 7 bases and V 4 bases, and 8 bases lay outside the gene matches.

J is TRBJ1-6 and V is TRBV19, with D possibly being TRBD1 (5 bases). Per the germline V gene, CDR1 is LNHDA and CDR2 is SQIVND (reference sequence). The V end lost 4 bases, the J end lost 7 bases, and 14 bases lay between the germline ends. The CDR3 runs 15 residues. CDR3 loop: CASSTSSGRNSPLHF. The DNA of the CDR3 is TGTGCCAGTAGTACCTCCTCAGGGCGGAATTCACCCCTCCACTTT.

The V and J genes are TRBV2 and TRBJ1-1; no firm D call. This CDR3 has 13 amino acids. The ends were cut back, 6 bases at V and 2 bases at J, with 10 bases in the middle. The germline gives CDR1 SNHLY, CDR2 FYNNEI. CDR3 nucleotide sequence: TGTGCCAGCAGCTCGGTTCCTAACACTGAAGCTTTCTTT. The encoded protein is CASSSVPNTEAFF.

The chain combines TRBV6-6 with TRBJ1-5; D remains ambiguous. Germline loops: CDR1 MNHNY, CDR2 SVGAGI (reference sequence). The CDR3 spans 13 residues. Trimming pared 5 bases from V and 5 bases from J, leaving 10 bases between. The CDR3 loop is CASSEGRHQPQHF. CDR3 nucleotides: TGTGCCAGCAGTGAGGGCCGACATCAGCCCCAGCATTTT.